Sequencing of this TCR beta chain was carried out in a study of control samples from healthy donors and cancer patients. V lost 1 base and J lost 4, with 19 bases in between. From germline, CDR1 is SGHRS and CDR2 YFSETQ. This CDR3 contains 17 residues. The data were produced by immunoSEQ multiplex PCR, yet TCRdb's version contains in-frame clones alone and is incomplete. The table shows tens of thousands of clones, with about 87% occurring only once. This sequence was found in a woman in her 70s in good health. The chain joins TRBV5-1 to TRBJ2-3; maybe TRBD2 (6 bases). Sequenced sample: blood. The CDR3 nucleotides are TGCGCCAGCAGCTTGAATGGCGGGGCGATCTCACCAGATACGCAGTATTTT. Its translation is CASSLNGGAISPDTQYF.